This is a list of T cell receptor beta chains from one sample in a study of OX40 agonist ivuxolimab in advanced cancers. Generated by immunoSEQ multiplex PCR, the TCRdb table keeps only in-frame clones and is missing some. The sample gives about 15,000 clones, about four fifths of which show up once; about 45% is in the top ten. The source material was CD4+ or CD8+ T cells sorted from blood, sampled in a trial of the OX40 agonist ivuxolimab. Receptors were obtained from an adult with an advanced solid tumor such as melanoma, head and neck, liver or kidney cancer. CDR3s include the opening cysteine and the closing phenylalanine or tryptophan. Each record gives: V gene, clone size, J gene, D gene, CDR3 protein, CDR3 DNA. D genes are given only for firm matches. Only some rows state a clone size, as once, few, many or a class for expanded clones.

>TRBV6-5|NA|TRBJ2-3|TRBD2
CASSSLQREDADTQYF
TGTGCCAGCAGTTCCCTCCAGCGGGAGGACGCAGATACGCAGTATTTT
>TRBV28|NA|TRBJ2-3|TRBD1
CASSLGVVRGLTREGTDTQYF
TGTGCCAGCAGTTTAGGGGTCGTCAGGGGGCTAACCCGAGAGGGCACAGATACGCAGTATTTT
>TRBV19|few|TRBJ2-1|TRBD2
CASSIMGTSGHSYNEQFF
TGTGCCAGTAGTATAATGGGGACTAGCGGGCACTCCTACAATGAGCAGTTCTTC
>TRBV6-1|NA|TRBJ2-3|TRBD1
CASSELRTGVTDTQYF
TGTGCCAGCAGTGAATTAAGGACAGGGGTCACAGATACGCAGTATTTT
>TRBV6-6|NA|TRBJ2-7|NA
CASSDSYEQYF
TGTGCCAGCTCGGACAGCTACGAGCAGTACTTC
>TRBV11-2|NA|TRBJ2-5|NA
CASSLFSQETQYF
TGTGCCAGCAGTTTGTTTAGCCAAGAGACCCAGTACTTC
>TRBV7-9|NA|TRBJ2-5|NA
CASAQATRETQYF
TGTGCCAGCGCCCAGGCAACAAGGGAGACCCAGTACTTC
>TRBV19|NA|TRBJ1-2|TRBD1
CASKDREGVHGYTF
TGTGCCAGTAAGGACAGGGAAGGGGTACATGGCTACACCTTC
>TRBV11-2|NA|TRBJ1-6|NA
CASSFSRGLNSPLHF
TGTGCCAGCAGCTTTTCACGGGGGTTAAATTCACCCCTCCACTTT
>TRBV29-1|once|TRBJ1-2|TRBD1
CSARDSYGYTF
TGCAGCGCTCGGGACAGTTATGGCTACACCTTC
>TRBV5-6|NA|TRBJ1-1|TRBD1
CASSLGSTGRLNTEAFF
TGTGCCAGCAGCTTAGGTTCGACAGGGAGGTTGAACACTGAAGCTTTCTTT
>TRBV15|NA|TRBJ1-1|NA
CATTVNTEAFF
TGTGCCACCACTGTAAACACTGAAGCTTTCTTT
>TRBV27|NA|TRBJ2-7|TRBD2
CASSPGTSGTYEQYF
TGTGCCAGCAGTCCGGGGACTAGCGGAACCTACGAGCAGTACTTC
>TRBV6-1|NA|TRBJ1-5|NA
CASKGLNSNQPQHF
TGTGCCAGCAAGGGGCTTAATAGCAATCAGCCCCAGCATTTT
>TRBV27|NA|TRBJ2-3|NA
CASSQTTRNTQYF
TGTGCCAGCAGTCAAACGACTAGAAATACGCAGTATTTT
>TRBV6-5|NA|TRBJ2-1|NA
CASSYPLEQFF
TGTGCCAGCAGTTACCCCTTAGAGCAGTTCTTC
>TRBV27|NA|TRBJ2-5|NA
CASSPGLQETQYF
TGTGCCAGCAGTCCGGGACTTCAAGAGACCCAGTACTTC